The clone carrying this TCR beta chain was seen a handful of times. No antigen is known for it. The entry originates in a study of T-cell reconstitution after alpha-beta-depleted transplantation in children. Study-wide results and limits: Surviving thymic progenitors and recipient T cells were the source of high TCRbeta diversity at day 60 in some patients. By about two months after transplant, alpha-beta T cells reportedly arose from several hundred graft clones that had expanded. Newly made T cells mostly supplied T-cell counts and diversity one year after transplant.

Unique molecular identifiers were incorporated during preparation of the TCRbeta library. A single record per CDR3 protein comes from TCRdb applying MiXCR to the PCR reads. The repertoire holds about 980,000 distinct CDR3 sequences, with about 29% as singletons. The CDR3 spans 14 residues. The V end lost 9 bases, the J end lost 0 bases, and 13 bases lay between the germline ends. Germline CDR1 reads MDHEN; CDR2 reads SYDVKM. The receptor comes from a boy under three years old who had a stem cell transplant for SCID, so the T cells may come from the graft donor. V usage is TRBV28 and J usage is TRBJ2-3; D gene ambiguous. This specimen consisted of PBMCs, mostly from graft donor cells, obtained 360 days after TCRalphabeta/CD19-depleted stem cell transplant. The CDR3 sequence is CASRGVQSTDTQYF. CDR3 bases: TGTGCCAGTCGAGGCGTCCAGAGCACAGATACGCAGTATTTT.